Listed here are 26 T cell receptor beta chains from one sample, sequenced in a study of blood T cell repertoires in COVID-19. Data came from immunoSEQ multiplex PCR; TCRdb stores just in-frame clones and leaves some out. The sample has 150,000 to 200,000 clones, roughly 88% seen once. Sample: PBMCs or T cells enriched from blood (not recorded which). All receptors derive from a woman aged 25 to 39 who had recovered from COVID-19.

This chain connects TRBV6-2 or TRBV6-3 to TRBJ2-5, with D hard to call. V lost 0 bases to trimming and J lost 5 bases, with 4 bases between them. CDR1 is MNHEY and CDR2 is SVGEGT in the germline V gene. The CDR3 loop spans 12 amino acids. The CDR3 region is CASSYSRETQYF. In nucleotides, the CDR3 is TGTGCCAGCAGTTACTCCCGGGAGACCCAGTACTTC.

This chain uses TRBV11-2 with TRBJ1-2; tentative D call: TRBD1 (5 bases). The germline V gene encodes CDR1 SGHAT and CDR2 FQNNGV. Trimming left V 3 bases short and J 6 bases short, with 17 bases between. CDR3 length: 15 amino acids. The CDR3, as DNA: TGTGCCAGCAGCTTGGATCTCGCAGGGTATGATGGCTACACCTTC. It encodes CASSLDLAGYDGYTF.

The V and J genes are TRBV5-1 and TRBJ2-5, with 8 bases matching TRBD1. CDR1 is SGHRS, CDR2 YFSETQ, per germline. The length of the CDR3 is 14 residues. Trimming at V came to 4 bases and at J to 5 bases, leaving 7 bases not matched to a gene. CDR3 coding DNA: TGCGCCAGCAGCAAGGACAGGGTCGGGGAGACCCAGTACTTC. Translating gives CASSKDRVGETQYF.

The chain recombines TRBV5-4 with TRBJ1-2; 7 nucleotides align to TRBD1. Germline CDR1 is SGHNT and CDR2 is YYREEE (reference sequence). V shed 4 bases and J 7 bases; nucleotides not matched to a gene: 7. This CDR3 has 13 amino acids. CDR3 in amino acids: CASSRTGAVGYTF. The DNA for the CDR3 is TGTGCCAGCAGCCGGACAGGCGCCGTTGGCTACACCTTC.

The chain is built from TRBV28 and TRBJ2-7; 13 bases align to TRBD2. The germline gives CDR1 MDHEN, CDR2 SYDVKM. V gave up 6 bases and J gave up 5 bases; unmatched junction bases: 7. There are 15 residues in the CDR3. The chain's CDR3 is CASSPLAGGRNEQYF. DNA of the CDR3: TGTGCCAGCAGCCCACTAGCGGGAGGGAGGAACGAGCAGTACTTC. Complete variable domain (other parts from reference TRBV28 and TRBJ2-7): DVKVTQSSRYLVKRTGEKVFLECVQDMDHENMFWYRQDPGLGLRLIYFSYDVKMKEKGDIPEGYSVSREKKERFSLILESASTNQTSMYLCASSPLAGGRNEQYFGPGTRLTVT.

This clone showed up just a few times. The chain carries TRBV28 and TRBJ1-5; TRBD1 matches at 8 bases. Germline V gene data show CDR1 as MDHEN and CDR2 as SYDVKM. J lost 2 bases, V lost 7 bases, and 10 bases had no gene match. This CDR3 has 16 amino acids. The CDR3: CASTPDREVGNQPQHF. The CDR3 DNA follows: TGTGCCAGCACCCCGGACAGGGAGGTCGGCAATCAGCCCCAGCATTTT.

The V call is TRBV5-6, the J call TRBJ2-7; D possibly corresponds to TRBD2 (5 bases). The CDR3 totals 13 residues. From germline, CDR1 is SGHDT and CDR2 YYEEEE. The V end lost 0 bases, the J end lost 4 bases, and 8 bases lay between the germline ends. This CDR3 reads CASSLGTFYEQYF. CDR3 in DNA: TGTGCCAGCAGCTTGGGGACTTTTTACGAGCAGTACTTC.

This clone appeared once. The chain combines TRBV14 with TRBJ2-3; 10 bases map to TRBD2. The ends lost 5 bases at V and 10 bases at J; junction bases unmatched: 6. This CDR3 has 13 residues. CDR1 and CDR2 (germline): SGHDN, FVKESK. The CDR3 DNA is TGTGCCAGCAGCGATAGGACTAGCGGCTCGCAGTATTTT. As protein: CASSDRTSGSQYF.

This clone has a single count. The sample contains more than one DNA sequence encoding this CDR3. The rearrangement links TRBV5-1 to TRBJ2-7; weak D call: TRBD1 (6 bases). The ends were cut back, 0 bases at V and 0 bases at J, with 10 bases in the middle. CDR3 length equals 15 residues. Germline V gene sequence: CDR1 SGHRS, CDR2 YFSETQ. CDR3 in amino acids: CASSLVGGSSYEQYF. CDR3 coding DNA: TGCGCCAGCAGCTTGGTTGGGGGCTCCTCCTACGAGCAGTACTTC.

This clone occurred once. V usage is TRBV28 and J usage is TRBJ2-7; D unclear. Germline V lookup: CDR1 MDHEN, CDR2 SYDVKM. Trimming pared 3 bases from V and 3 bases from J, leaving 21 bases between. The length of the CDR3 is 17 residues. The CDR3 bases are TGTGCCAGCAGTTTTGGCTACGGGTCGATGCTAAACTACGAGCAGTACTTC. Translation gives CASSFGYGSMLNYEQYF.

This chain joins TRBV5-6 and TRBJ2-1, with 8 bases aligning to TRBD2. V lost 1 base to trimming and J lost 3 bases; unmatched junction nucleotides: 3. The CDR3 is made up of 15 amino acids. CDR1 is SGHDT and CDR2 is YYEEEE in the germline V gene. The CDR3 DNA reads as TGTGCCAGCAGCTTGCAAGCGGGAGACTACAATGAGCAGTTCTTC. It is translated as CASSLQAGDYNEQFF.

The chain links TRBV7-2 to TRBJ2-5; 7 nucleotides line up with TRBD2. The CDR3 consists of 14 residues. Trimming removed 6 bases from V and 5 bases from J; junction bases left unmatched: 9. Germline V gives CDR1 SGHTA, CDR2 FQGNSA. The CDR3, as DNA: TGTGCCAGCAGGTTTCGGCGGGAGAGGGAGACCCAGTACTTC. It translates to CASRFRRERETQYF.

This clone has more than one count but fewer than ten. Germline is not matched at one junction end, which may reflect a read error. The chain joins TRBV7-9 to TRBJ2-6, with D possibly TRBD1 on 6 matching bases. The CDR3 totals 15 residues. Germline CDR1 and CDR2: SEHNR and FQNEAQ (reference sequence). The CDR3 region is CASSLEGAGDNVLTF. The CDR3 coding sequence is TGTGCCAGCAGCTTAGAGGGAGCAGGGGACAACGTCCTGACTTTC.

This chain connects TRBV29-1 to TRBJ1-3, with D unresolved. The CDR3 has 13 amino acids. Looked up from germline, CDR1 is SQVTM and CDR2 is ANQGSEA. V was clipped by 5 bases and J by 4 bases, with 12 bases between them. CDR3 sequence: CSVMIRGGNTIYF. In DNA, the CDR3 is TGCAGCGTTATGATTCGGGGAGGAAACACCATATATTTT.

The genes are TRBV28 and TRBJ2-7, with 7 bases aligning to TRBD2. The V and J ends lost 7 bases and 2 bases, in that order; junction bases with no gene match: 5. From germline, CDR1 is MDHEN and CDR2 SYDVKM. CDR3 length equals 13 residues. The CDR3 protein is CASTAAGTYEQYF. CDR3 in DNA: TGTGCCAGCACGGCAGCGGGGACCTACGAGCAGTACTTC.

This clone was observed a handful of times. This chain joins TRBV2 and TRBJ2-2; 7 nucleotides match TRBD2. The CDR3 totals 16 residues. CDR1 and CDR2 from the germline V gene are SNHLY and FYNNEI. Unmatched junction bases numbered 9, after V lost 6 bases and J lost 2 bases. This CDR3 is CASRRGTTYNTGELFF. The CDR3, as DNA: TGTGCCAGCAGGAGAGGGACTACCTACAACACCGGGGAGCTGTTTTTT. The complete variable domain, with remaining parts taken from reference TRBV2 and TRBJ2-2, reads EPEVTQTPSHQVTQMGQEVILRCVPISNHLYFYWYRQILGQKVEFLVSFYNNEISEKSEIFDDQFSVERPDGSNFTLKIRSTKLEDSAMYFCASRRGTTYNTGELFFGEGSRLTVL.

This rearrangement joins TRBV11-3 to TRBJ2-7; TRBD1 aligns across 8 bases. After removal of 10 bases from V and 2 bases from J, the junction contained 7 bases not matched to a gene. The germline V gene has CDR1 SGHNT and CDR2 YENEEA. There are 13 residues in the CDR3. DNA of the CDR3: TGTGCCACACGGACAGGGACGACCTACGAGCAGTACTTC. This translates into CATRTGTTYEQYF.

This clone was detected a few times. V usage is TRBV7-8 and J usage is TRBJ2-7; no reliable D call. There are 15 residues in the CDR3. Germline-derived CDR1 and CDR2 are SGHVS and FQNEAQ. Trimming took off 5 bases at V and 0 bases at J, with 14 bases between the two ends. The DNA of the CDR3 is TGTGCCAGCAGCGGAATAGACACTTTCTCCTACGAGCAGTACTTC. Encoded protein: CASSGIDTFSYEQYF.

This clone was recorded only once. The genes are TRBV10-3 and TRBJ2-1; TRBD1 matches 7 bases. The CDR3 is made up of 13 amino acids. V gave up 2 bases and J gave up 5 bases; unmatched junction bases: 0. CDR1 and CDR2 from the germline V gene are ENHRY and SYGVKD. CDR3 protein: CAISETGDNEQFF. For the CDR3, the DNA is TGTGCCATCAGTGAGACAGGGGACAATGAGCAGTTCTTC.

This chain links TRBV9 with TRBJ2-5, with a weak D call TRBD2 (6 bases). The CDR3 totals 15 residues. The V end lost 3 bases, the J end lost 2 bases, and 14 bases lay between the germline ends. The germline V gene has CDR1 SGDLS and CDR2 YYNGEE. The CDR3 loop is CASSETGVAQETQYF. CDR3 nucleotide sequence: TGTGCCAGCAGCGAAACGGGGGTTGCACAAGAGACCCAGTACTTC.

This chain uses TRBV2 with TRBJ1-1, with D unclear. CDR3 length: 12 residues. Germline V gene sequence: CDR1 SNHLY, CDR2 FYNNEI. V dropped 8 bases and J dropped 1 base, with 8 bases sitting between them. CDR3 nucleotides: TGTGCCAGCTGGAGACCGAACACTGAAGCTTTCTTT. Its protein product is CASWRPNTEAFF.

The rearrangement uses TRBV5-1 and TRBJ2-1; D might be TRBD2 (6 bases). Trimming left V 5 bases short and J 0 bases short, with 12 bases between. There are 15 residues in the CDR3. CDR1 is SGHRS and CDR2 is YFSETQ in the germline V gene. CDR3 coding DNA: TGCGCCAGCAGTTACGGGGGTAGCTCCTACAATGAGCAGTTCTTC. This gives the protein CASSYGGSSYNEQFF.

The chain uses TRBV6-2 or TRBV6-3 and TRBJ1-2; D unclear. Trimming removed 5 bases from V and 4 bases from J, with 11 bases in between. Germline loops: CDR1 MNHEY, CDR2 SVGEGT. The CDR3 has 13 amino acids. CDR3: CASSARGTYGYTF. CDR3 coding DNA: TGTGCCAGCAGTGCTCGGGGAACCTATGGCTACACCTTC.

The chain couples TRBV9 to TRBJ2-5, with a possible D match to TRBD1 (6 bases). The germline V and J ends were trimmed by 3 bases and 2 bases, with 11 bases remaining between them. The CDR3 consists of 14 residues. Germline V gene sequence: CDR1 SGDLS, CDR2 YYNGEE. The DNA for the CDR3 is TGTGCCAGCAGCGAGGAGGACAGTCAAGAGACCCAGTACTTC. Translated, it gives CASSEEDSQETQYF.

The V call is TRBV28, the J call TRBJ2-1; 10 bases are shared with TRBD1. Germline CDR1 MDHEN, CDR2 SYDVKM. The CDR3 covers 15 residues. The junction had 8 bases not matched to a gene; V was cut back by 7 bases and J by 5 bases. CDR3 DNA sequence: TGTGCCAGCAACGACAGGGGGCCCGCTGACAATGAGCAGTTCTTC. Translation: CASNDRGPADNEQFF.

The rearrangement uses TRBV7-3 and TRBJ2-1; D not certain. Germline-derived CDR1 and CDR2 are SGHTA and FQGTGA. This CDR3 spans 14 amino acids. Trimming stripped 3 bases from V and 10 bases from J, with 16 bases between. CDR3 loop: CASSFDPEWREQFF. CDR3 nucleotide sequence: TGTGCCAGCAGCTTTGACCCCGAATGGCGGGAGCAGTTCTTC.